The 6 T cell receptor beta chains given below trace back to one sample, sequenced in a study of cytomegalovirus exposure and HLA in healthy donors. PCR employed 60 Vbeta and 13 Jbeta primers. Here immunoSEQ multiplex PCR was the method, and the copy in TCRdb shows in-frame clones only, minus some. This sample has nearly 110,000 clones, with roughly four fifths found just once. Sequenced sample: PBMCs. All receptors come from a woman aged 50 to 60 in good health and CMV-seropositive.

The V call is TRBV20-1, the J call TRBJ1-1; D possibly corresponds to TRBD1 (5 bases). CDR1 DFQATT and CDR2 SNEGSKA come from the germline V gene (reference sequence). This CDR3 comprises 11 residues. The V and J ends lost 4 bases and 4 bases respectively, with 7 bases between them. The CDR3 reads CSATGFTEAFF. For the CDR3, the DNA is TGCAGTGCTACAGGGTTCACTGAAGCTTTCTTT.

The V call is TRBV7-6, the J call TRBJ1-1; no firm D call. With 2 bases removed from V and 5 bases from J, the gap between germline ends came to 12 bases. Germline CDR1 is SGHVS and CDR2 is FNYEAQ. The CDR3 runs 14 residues. The CDR3 coding sequence is TGTGCCAGCAGCTTAAGGCCCCGAGGGACTGAAGCTTTCTTT. Its translation is CASSLRPRGTEAFF.

This clone was found a few times. This rearrangement joins TRBV28 to TRBJ2-6; D is undetermined. Per germline, CDR1 MDHEN and CDR2 SYDVKM. Deletions cut 11 bases from V and 1 base from J, with 9 bases between. This CDR3 is built from 13 residues. The CDR3 coding sequence is TGTGCCGGCGGAAGATCTGGGGCCAACGTCCTGACTTTC. Translating it yields CAGGRSGANVLTF.

This clone turned up a few times. The chain employs TRBV28 and TRBJ2-2, with D perhaps matching TRBD1 (5 bases). The CDR3 is made up of 15 amino acids. V was trimmed by 5 bases and J by 7 bases, leaving 17 bases between them. Germline CDR1 MDHEN, CDR2 SYDVKM. The CDR3 protein is CASSETARAGGELFF. CDR3 in DNA: TGTGCCAGCAGTGAGACGGCCAGGGCCGGCGGGGAGCTGTTTTTT.

CDR3 sequence (DNA): TGTGCCATCAGTGAGGGAGGGTACGAGCAGTACTTC. Its translation is CAISEGGYEQYF. The chain employs TRBV10-3 and TRBJ2-7, with D tentatively TRBD2 (6 bases). Germline lookup yields CDR1 ENHRY and CDR2 SYGVKD. This CDR3 region has 12 residues. V was shortened by 2 bases and J by 4 bases, with 6 bases between the two germline ends.

This rearrangement joins TRBV30 to TRBJ1-3, with no clear D. V was clipped by 1 base and J by 14 bases, with 12 bases between them. The CDR3 consists of 11 residues. Germline V gene data show CDR1 as GTSNPN and CDR2 as SVGIG (reference sequence). CDR3 amino acids: CAWSAGLRLYF. The CDR3 DNA reads TGTGCCTGGAGTGCAGGACTGCGATTATATTTT.